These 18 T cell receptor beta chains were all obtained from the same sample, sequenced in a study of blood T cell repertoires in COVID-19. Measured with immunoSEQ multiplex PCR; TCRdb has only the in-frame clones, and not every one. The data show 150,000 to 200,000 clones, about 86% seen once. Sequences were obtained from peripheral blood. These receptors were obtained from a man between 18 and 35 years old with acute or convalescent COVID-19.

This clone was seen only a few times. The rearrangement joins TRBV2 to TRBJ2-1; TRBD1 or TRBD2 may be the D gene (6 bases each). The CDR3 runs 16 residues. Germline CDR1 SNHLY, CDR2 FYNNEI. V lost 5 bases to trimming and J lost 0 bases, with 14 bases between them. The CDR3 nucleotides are TGTGCCAGCAGTAAAGGGGGGCCAAGCTCCTACAATGAGCAGTTCTTC. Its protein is CASSKGGPSSYNEQFF.

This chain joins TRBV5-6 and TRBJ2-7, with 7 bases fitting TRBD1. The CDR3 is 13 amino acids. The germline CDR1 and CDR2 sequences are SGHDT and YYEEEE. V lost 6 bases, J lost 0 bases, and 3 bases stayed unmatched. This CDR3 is CASIRTGSYEQYV. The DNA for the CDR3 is TGTGCCAGCATTAGGACAGGCTCCTACGAGCAGTACGTC.

This chain's CDR3 is CASNRLAGPYNEQFF. CDR3 bases: TGTGCCAGCAACAGACTAGCGGGGCCATACAATGAGCAGTTCTTC. The chain combines TRBV6-5 with TRBJ2-1, with 11 bases that match TRBD2. Trimming took 7 bases from V and 4 from J; bases not matched to a gene: 6. This CDR3 comprises 15 residues. Germline V gene data show CDR1 as MNHEY and CDR2 as SVGAGI.

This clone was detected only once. CDR3 in amino acids: CAWSLKGLNYGYTF. In DNA, the CDR3 is TGTGCCTGGAGCTTGAAGGGGCTAAACTATGGCTACACCTTC. V and J are TRBV30 and TRBJ1-2, with D perhaps matching TRBD1 (5 bases). CDR1 and CDR2 (germline): GTSNPN, SVGIG (reference sequence). Trimming pared 3 bases from V and 2 bases from J, leaving 13 bases between. The CDR3 totals 14 residues. Drawing the rest from reference TRBV30 and TRBJ1-2, the complete variable domain is SQTIHQWPATLVQPVGSPLSLECTVEGTSNPNLYWYRQAAGRGLQLLFYSVGIGQISSEVPQNLSASRPQDRQFILSSKKLLLSDSGFYLCAWSLKGLNYGYTFGSGTRLTVV.

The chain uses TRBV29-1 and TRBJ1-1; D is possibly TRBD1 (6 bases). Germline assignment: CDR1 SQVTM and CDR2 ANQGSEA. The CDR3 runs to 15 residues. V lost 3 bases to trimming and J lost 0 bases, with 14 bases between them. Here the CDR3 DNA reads TGCAGCGTTGAGGGACCCAGGGGAGTGAACACTGAAGCTTTCTTT. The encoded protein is CSVEGPRGVNTEAFF. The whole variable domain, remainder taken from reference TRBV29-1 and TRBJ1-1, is SAVISQKPSRDICQRGTSLTIQCQVDSQVTMMFWYRQQPGQSLTLIATANQGSEATYESGFVIDKFPISRPNLTFSTLTVSNMSPEDSSIYLCSVEGPRGVNTEAFFGQGTRLTVV.

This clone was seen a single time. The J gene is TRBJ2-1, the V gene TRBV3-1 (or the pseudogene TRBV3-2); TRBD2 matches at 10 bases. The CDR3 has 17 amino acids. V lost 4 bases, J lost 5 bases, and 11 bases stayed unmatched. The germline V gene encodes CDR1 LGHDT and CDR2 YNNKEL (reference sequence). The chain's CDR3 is CASSRPSSGGLDNEQFF. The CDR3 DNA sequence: TGTGCCAGCAGCCGCCCTTCTAGCGGGGGCTTGGACAATGAGCAGTTCTTC.

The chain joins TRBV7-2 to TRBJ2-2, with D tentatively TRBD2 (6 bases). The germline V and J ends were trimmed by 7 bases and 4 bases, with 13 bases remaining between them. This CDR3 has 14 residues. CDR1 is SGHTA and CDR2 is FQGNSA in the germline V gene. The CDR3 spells CASKVGGFTGELFF. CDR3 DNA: TGTGCCAGCAAGGTGGGGGGATTCACCGGGGAGCTGTTTTTT.

The DNA of the CDR3 is TGTGCGTCTTCAATTAGAAGCTATGGCTACACCTTC. Protein: CASSIRSYGYTF. This chain connects TRBV9 to TRBJ1-2, with unresolved D. Germline V gives CDR1 SGDLS, CDR2 YYNGEE. This CDR3 spans 12 amino acids.

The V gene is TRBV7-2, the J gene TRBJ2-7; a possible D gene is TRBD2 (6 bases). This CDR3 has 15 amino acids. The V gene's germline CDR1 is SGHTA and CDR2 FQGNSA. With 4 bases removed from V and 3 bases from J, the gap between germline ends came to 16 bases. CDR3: CASSSSLGGYYEQYF. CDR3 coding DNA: TGTGCCAGCAGCTCTAGTCTGGGGGGATACTACGAGCAGTACTTC.

The CDR3 DNA sequence: TGCGCCAGCAGCCAAGGGACAGAGGTCTCCTACGAGCAGTACGTC. Translating it yields CASSQGTEVSYEQYV. The chain joins TRBV4-1 to TRBJ2-7; a weak D match, TRBD1 (6 bases). Germline CDR1 and CDR2: MGHRA and YSYEKL. The CDR3 runs to 15 residues. Trimming left V 1 base short and J 0 bases short, with 10 bases between.

The CDR3 nucleotides read TGCGCCAGCAGACCGCAGGGGGCGGGGGAGGAGCTGTTTTTT. Translating gives CASRPQGAGEELFF. The V and J genes are TRBV4-1 and TRBJ2-2; maybe TRBD1 (8 bases). Trimming took off 6 bases at V and 10 bases at J, with 18 bases between the two ends. Germline V gives CDR1 MGHRA, CDR2 YSYEKL. The CDR3 spans 14 residues.

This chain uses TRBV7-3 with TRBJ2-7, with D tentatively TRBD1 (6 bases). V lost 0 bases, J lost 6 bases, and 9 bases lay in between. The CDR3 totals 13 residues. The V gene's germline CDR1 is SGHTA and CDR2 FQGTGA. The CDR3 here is CASSLTTGTEQYV. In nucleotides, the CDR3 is TGTGCCAGCAGCTTAACCACAGGGACCGAGCAGTACGTC.

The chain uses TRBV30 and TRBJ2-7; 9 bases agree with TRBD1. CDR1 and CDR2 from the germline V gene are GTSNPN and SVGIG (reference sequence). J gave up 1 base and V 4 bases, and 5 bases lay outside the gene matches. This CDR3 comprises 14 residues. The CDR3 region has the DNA TGTGCCTGGAACCCCGGACAGGGGTCCTACGAGCAGTACTTC. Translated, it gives CAWNPGQGSYEQYF.

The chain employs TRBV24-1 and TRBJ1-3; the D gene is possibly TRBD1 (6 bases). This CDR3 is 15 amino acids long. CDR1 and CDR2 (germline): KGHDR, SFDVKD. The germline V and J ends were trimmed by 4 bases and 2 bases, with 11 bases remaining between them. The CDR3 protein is CATSDPGTTGNTIYF. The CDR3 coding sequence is TGTGCCACCAGTGACCCTGGGACAACTGGAAACACCATATATTTT.

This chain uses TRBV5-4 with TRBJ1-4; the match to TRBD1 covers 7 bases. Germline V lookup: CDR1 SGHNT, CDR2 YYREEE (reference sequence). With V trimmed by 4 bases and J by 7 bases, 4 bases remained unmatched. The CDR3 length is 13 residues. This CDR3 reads CASSETGSEKLFF. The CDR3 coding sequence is TGTGCCAGCAGCGAGACAGGGAGTGAAAAACTGTTTTTT.

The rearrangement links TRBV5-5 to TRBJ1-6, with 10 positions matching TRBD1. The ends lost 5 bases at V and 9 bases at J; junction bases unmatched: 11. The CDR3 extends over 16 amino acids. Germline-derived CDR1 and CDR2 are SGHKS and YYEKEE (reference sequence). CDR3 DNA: TGTGCCAGCAGACCGACAGGGGGCGCGTCGGGTTCACCCCTCCACTTT. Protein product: CASRPTGGASGSPLHF.

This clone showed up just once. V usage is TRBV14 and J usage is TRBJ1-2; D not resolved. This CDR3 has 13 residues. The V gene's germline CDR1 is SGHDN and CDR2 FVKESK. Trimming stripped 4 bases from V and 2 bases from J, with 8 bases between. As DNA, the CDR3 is TGTGCCAGCAGCCCGACTCTGAACTATGGCTACACCTTC. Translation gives CASSPTLNYGYTF.

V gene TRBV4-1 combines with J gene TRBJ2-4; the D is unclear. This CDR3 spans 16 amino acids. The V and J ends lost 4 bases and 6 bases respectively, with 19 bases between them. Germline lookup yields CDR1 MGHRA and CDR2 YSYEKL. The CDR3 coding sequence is TGCGCCAGCAGCCTCCCCCAGGCACCCAAACTAAACATTCAGTACTTC. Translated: CASSLPQAPKLNIQYF.